These 23 T cell receptor beta chains came from one sample sequenced in a study of blood T cell repertoires in COVID-19. The table came from immunoSEQ multiplex PCR; TCRdb's copy has only in-frame clones and leaves some out. The sample yields around 76,000 clones, approximately 84% seen once. Material for sequencing was peripheral blood. The receptors here all came from a man aged 45 to 65 with COVID-19, enrolled during active disease.

The chain links TRBV9 to TRBJ1-5; possible D gene TRBD1, 6 bases. Germline-derived CDR1 and CDR2 are SGDLS and YYNGEE. The CDR3 length is 15 residues. The ends were cut back, 0 bases at V and 3 bases at J, with 10 bases in the middle. The CDR3 is CASSVVDSPNQPQHF. In DNA, the CDR3 is TGTGCCAGCAGCGTAGTGGACAGTCCCAATCAGCCCCAGCATTTT.

The V gene is TRBV2, the J gene TRBJ2-5, with D tentatively TRBD1 (5 bases). Germline V CDR1 and CDR2: SNHLY, FYNNEI. The ends were cut back, 4 bases at V and 1 base at J, with 16 bases in the middle. The CDR3 extends over 16 amino acids. Here the CDR3 reads CASSVPGVGPQETQYF. In DNA form, the CDR3 reads TGTGCCAGCAGTGTACCAGGAGTGGGGCCCCAAGAGACCCAGTACTTC.

This clone has a count of ten or more. This chain joins TRBV5-1 and TRBJ2-7, with TRBD2 matching 9 bases. This CDR3 has 15 amino acids. Per germline, CDR1 SGHRS and CDR2 YFSETQ. V lost 3 bases and J lost 7; bases outside the gene matches: 11. The CDR3 protein is CASSWNSGSLGEQYF. The CDR3 DNA reads as TGCGCCAGCAGCTGGAATAGCGGGAGCCTGGGGGAGCAGTACTTC.

This chain uses TRBV6-5 with TRBJ2-2, with TRBD2 as a possible D gene (6 bases). Per germline, CDR1 MNHEY and CDR2 SVGAGI. V was pared by 7 bases and J by 3 bases, with 15 bases between. This CDR3 contains 15 residues. This CDR3 is CASKDPGRHTGELFF. As DNA, the CDR3 is TGTGCCAGCAAAGATCCAGGGAGGCACACCGGGGAGCTGTTTTTT.

The V call is TRBV2, the J call TRBJ2-7; 8 bases map to TRBD1. This CDR3 is built from 13 residues. The V segment lost 8 bases and the J segment 7 bases; nucleotides outside the gene matches: 10. Per germline, CDR1 SNHLY and CDR2 FYNNEI. CDR3 nucleotides: TGTGCCAGCGACCCGGACAGGGCAGGGGAGCAGTACTTC. Translating gives CASDPDRAGEQYF.

Of note for this clone: A single base separates this from a much larger clone, so it may be a read error. Other DNA variants within this sample encode the same CDR3. This rearrangement joins TRBV5-1 to TRBJ2-5, with TRBD1 identical over 8 bases. This CDR3 region has 16 residues. Germline lookup yields CDR1 SGHRS and CDR2 YFSETQ. With 4 bases clipped from V and 2 bases from J, the junction kept 10 bases outside the gene matches. Here the CDR3 reads CASSHGQGGLQETQYF. The CDR3 bases are TGCGCCAGCAGCCATGGACAGGGTGGATTACAAGAGACCCAGTACTTC. The full variable domain, with the rest looked up from reference TRBV5-1 and TRBJ2-5, is KAGVTQTPRYLIKTRGQQVTLSCSPISGHRSVSWYQQTPGQGLQFLFEYFSETQRNKGNFPGRFSGRQFSNSRSEMNVSTLELGDSALYLCASSHGQGGLQETQYFGPGTRLLVL.

This clone was detected only a few times. V is TRBV30 and J is TRBJ2-1; 8 bases align to TRBD2. CDR1 is GTSNPN and CDR2 is SVGIG in the germline V gene (reference sequence). J gave up 5 bases and V 3 bases, and 6 bases lay outside the gene matches. This CDR3 is 14 amino acids long. The CDR3 nucleotides read TGTGCCTGGAGACCGGGACTAGAGAACAATGAGCAGTTCTTC. Protein sequence: CAWRPGLENNEQFF.

The chain has TRBV13 and TRBJ2-1, with 8 positions matching TRBD2. CDR1 is PRHDT and CDR2 is FYEKMQ in the germline V gene (reference sequence). There are 15 residues in the CDR3. Germline trimming cut 5 bases from V and 10 bases from J; bases unmatched to any gene: 13. The DNA of the CDR3 is TGTGCCAGCAGCCCGGTGGTAGCGGGATTTCGGGAGCAGTTCTTC. It yields the protein CASSPVVAGFREQFF.

The V call is TRBV6-1, the J call TRBJ1-5, with D perhaps matching TRBD1 (5 bases). CDR3 length: 15 amino acids. Germline CDR1 reads MNHNS; CDR2 reads SASEGT. The V end lost 2 bases, the J end lost 0 bases, and 8 bases lay between the germline ends. Written as DNA, the CDR3 is TGTGCCAGCAGTGAAAGACAGCTTAGCAATCAGCCCCAGCATTTT. It encodes CASSERQLSNQPQHF.

The chain combines TRBV24-1 with TRBJ2-1; 9 nucleotides agree with TRBD1. This CDR3 comprises 14 residues. Germline V gene sequence: CDR1 KGHDR, CDR2 SFDVKD. V was clipped by 7 bases and J by 9 bases; unmatched bases: 9. This CDR3 is CATRRGTGLSEQFF. In nucleotides, the CDR3 is TGTGCCACCAGGAGGGGGACAGGGTTATCTGAGCAGTTCTTC.

The chain joins TRBV6-6 to TRBJ1-2, with D unresolved. The length of the CDR3 is 16 residues. The germline V gene has CDR1 MNHNY and CDR2 SVGAGI (reference sequence). Trimming left V 6 bases short and J 5 bases short, with 22 bases between. CDR3 coding DNA: TGTGCCAGCAGCCCCGTGAATGGAGCCCCCCGGTATGGCTACACCTTC. Protein sequence: CASSPVNGAPRYGYTF.

V and J are TRBV5-1 and TRBJ1-2; the match to TRBD1 covers 9 bases. V dropped 4 bases and J dropped 4; count of bases not matched to a gene: 5. Germline loops: CDR1 SGHRS, CDR2 YFSETQ. The CDR3 totals 14 residues. The CDR3 here is CASSGNRGLYGYTF. The CDR3, as DNA: TGCGCCAGCAGCGGAAACAGGGGGCTCTATGGCTACACCTTC.

The chain links TRBV6-1 to TRBJ2-5, with 7 positions matching TRBD1. The V gene end was trimmed by 2 bases and the J gene end by 5 bases; junction bases not matched to a gene: 5. Germline values: CDR1 MNHNS, CDR2 SASEGT. CDR3 size: 14 residues. CDR3 protein: CASSEYRGAETQYF. CDR3 coding DNA: TGTGCCAGCAGTGAATACAGGGGTGCGGAGACCCAGTACTTC.

V gene TRBV19 combines with J gene TRBJ2-3, with D hard to call. V was cut by 6 bases and J by 4 bases, with 14 bases left in between. Germline loops: CDR1 LNHDA, CDR2 SQIVND (reference sequence). This CDR3 comprises 14 residues. CDR3 sequence: CASRNQRGADTQYF. CDR3 nucleotides: TGTGCCAGTAGGAACCAGAGAGGCGCAGATACGCAGTATTTT.

The rearrangement joins TRBV2 to TRBJ2-5; maybe TRBD1 (5 bases). Germline assignment: CDR1 SNHLY and CDR2 FYNNEI. The CDR3 is 15 amino acids. V was shortened by 6 bases and J by 2 bases, with 16 bases between the two germline ends. CDR3 amino acids: CASSFAGQPQETQYF. CDR3 in DNA: TGTGCCAGCAGCTTCGCCGGACAACCGCAAGAGACCCAGTACTTC.

This chain links TRBV28 with TRBJ1-2, with D possibly TRBD1 on 6 matching bases. Trimming took 5 bases from V and 4 from J, leaving 11 bases between them. The CDR3 length is 13 residues. Per germline, CDR1 MDHEN and CDR2 SYDVKM. The CDR3 coding sequence is TGTGCCAGCAGTCGAGCAGGGGTCTATGGCTACACCTTC. It codes for CASSRAGVYGYTF.

This CDR3 reads CASSQDRDRGIYGYTF. In DNA, the CDR3 is TGCGCCAGCAGCCAAGACAGGGACAGGGGGATTTATGGCTACACCTTC. V gene TRBV4-1 combines with J gene TRBJ1-2, with 11 bases matching TRBD1. There are 16 residues in the CDR3. With 0 bases clipped from V and 5 bases from J, the junction kept 5 bases outside the gene matches. Germline lookup yields CDR1 MGHRA and CDR2 YSYEKL.

This chain connects TRBV20-1 to TRBJ1-5; D remains unclear. Germline CDR1 reads DFQATT; CDR2 reads SNEGSKA (reference sequence). Between the trimmed V and J ends, which lost 5 bases and 5 bases, there was a span of 4 bases. The CDR3 covers 10 residues. The CDR3: CSARDQPQHF. CDR3 nucleotides: TGCAGTGCTCGGGATCAGCCCCAGCATTTT.

The rearrangement joins TRBV25-1 to TRBJ2-1, with 10 bases identical to TRBD2. This CDR3 contains 15 residues. Losses at the gene ends were 3 bases for V and 7 bases for J; bases not matched to a gene: 6. Germline V gene lookup returns CDR1 MGHDK and CDR2 SYGVNS. Written as DNA, the CDR3 is TGTGCCAGCAGTGACCTTAGCGGGAGGCGGAATGAGCAGTTCTTC. It codes for CASSDLSGRRNEQFF.

Written as DNA, the CDR3 is TGTGCCAGCGCCCGGACAGTGAGCACAGATACGCAGTATTTT. Protein sequence: CASARTVSTDTQYF. The chain recombines TRBV6-5 with TRBJ2-3; D perhaps matches TRBD1 (6 bases). V was shortened by 8 bases and J by 0 bases, with 12 bases between the two germline ends. CDR1 and CDR2 from the germline V gene are MNHEY and SVGAGI. The CDR3 is 14 residues long.

The V gene is TRBV3-1 (or the pseudogene TRBV3-2), the J gene TRBJ1-2; D not resolved. Per germline, CDR1 LGHDT and CDR2 YNNKEL (reference sequence). Deletions cut 0 bases from V and 4 bases from J, with 18 bases between. This CDR3 comprises 17 residues. DNA of the CDR3: TGTGCCAGCAGCCAAGATTTTGGGAGGCAATCCGTCTATGGCTACACCTTC. Residues: CASSQDFGRQSVYGYTF.

The chain recombines TRBV29-1 with TRBJ2-7, with D perhaps matching TRBD1 (6 bases). Germline lookup yields CDR1 SQVTM and CDR2 ANQGSEA. Trimming removed 7 bases at V and 5 bases at J, with 12 bases between. CDR3 size: 11 residues. The chain's CDR3 is CSGGGRNEQYF. In DNA form, the CDR3 reads TGCAGCGGAGGGGGTCGGAACGAGCAGTACTTC.

The V and J genes are TRBV6-5 and TRBJ2-7, with 8 bases identical to TRBD1. Germline-derived CDR1 and CDR2 are MNHEY and SVGAGI. The CDR3 runs to 16 residues. V dropped 2 bases and J dropped 4; count of bases not matched to a gene: 10. CDR3 protein: CASSYDPRTGSYEQYF. CDR3 DNA sequence: TGTGCCAGCAGTTACGACCCTAGGACAGGGAGTTACGAGCAGTACTTC.